Below are 26 T cell receptor beta chains sequenced from a single sample in a study of T cells in Graves' hyperthyroidism and ophthalmopathy. The TCR beta CDR3 regions underwent amplification using RNA transcripts as the source. First-round RT-PCR with HTBI primers amplified the TCR CDR3 region. MiXCR was run by TCRdb on the multiplex PCR reads, yielding one entry per CDR3 protein. The data show under 350,000 distinct CDR3 sequences, about 20% seen once. Sample: blood. Every receptor here comes from a woman in her fifties or sixties with Graves' hyperthyroidism.

This clonotype was counted at least ten times. The V call is TRBV11-3, the J call TRBJ2-3; D is unclear. V shed 3 bases and J shed 4 bases, with 17 bases lying between them. Germline CDR1 SGHNT, CDR2 YENEEA. This CDR3 is built from 16 residues. DNA of the CDR3: TGTGCCAGCAGCTTCCCTAGGGCCAATCGGTCAGATACGCAGTATTTT. Encoded protein: CASSFPRANRSDTQYF.

For this clonotype: A much more abundant neighbour one base away suggests this may be a read error. This rearrangement joins TRBV30 to TRBJ2-1; tentatively, D is TRBD1 or TRBD2 (6 bases each). Germline assignment: CDR1 GTSNPN and CDR2 SVGIG (reference sequence). This CDR3 has 14 amino acids. V lost 0 bases and J 10 bases, leaving 16 bases between the germline ends. The CDR3 DNA follows: TGTGCCTGGAGTGTATTCAGGAGGGGGGAAGAGCAGTTCTTC. It is translated as CAWSVFRRGEEQFF.

The chain links TRBV20-1 to TRBJ2-3; TRBD2 agrees at 11 bases. The CDR3 is 15 amino acids. V lost 3 bases and J lost 4; bases outside the gene matches: 6. CDR1 DFQATT and CDR2 SNEGSKA come from the germline V gene (reference sequence). The CDR3 sequence is CSASTLAGVADTQYF. The CDR3 nucleotides read TGCAGTGCTAGCACACTAGCGGGAGTAGCAGATACGCAGTATTTT.

This clonotype occurred many times. The genes are TRBV12-3 or TRBV12-4 and TRBJ2-4, with D perhaps matching TRBD1 (5 bases). V was pared by 5 bases and J by 6 bases, with 23 bases between. The CDR3 spans 17 residues. CDR3 sequence: CASSKGVESPVLNIQYF. In nucleotides, the CDR3 is TGTGCCAGCAGTAAAGGGGTGGAAAGTCCCGTGTTAAACATTCAGTACTTC.

The CDR3 nucleotides read TGTGCCAGCAGCGTAGAGGCAGGTTTAAACTATGGCTACACCTTC. This gives the protein CASSVEAGLNYGYTF. The V call is TRBV9, the J call TRBJ1-2; no firm D call. Deletions cut 0 bases from V and 2 bases from J, with 11 bases between. Germline V gene sequence: CDR1 SGDLS, CDR2 YYNGEE. This CDR3 has 15 residues.

This clonotype has a handful of counts. CDR3 sequence reads: CSARDPRGDRGIGSYEQYF. CDR3 nucleotides: TGCAGTGCTAGAGACCCCCGGGGGGACAGGGGAATCGGTTCCTACGAGCAGTACTTC. The V gene is TRBV20-1, the J gene TRBJ2-7; 10 nucleotides line up with TRBD1. This CDR3 has 19 residues. Germline-derived CDR1 and CDR2 are DFQATT and SNEGSKA (reference sequence). J lost 1 base, V lost 0 bases, and 15 bases had no gene match.

This clonotype came up many times. The chain couples TRBV27 to TRBJ2-7; TRBD2 is a possible D gene (6 bases). This CDR3 has 12 residues. Germline CDR1 MNHEY, CDR2 SMNVEV (reference sequence). V was clipped by 8 bases and J by 3 bases, with 11 bases between them. CDR3 DNA sequence: TGTGCCAGCGGGTACGGGAGCTACGAGCAGTACTTC. This translates into CASGYGSYEQYF.

The chain employs TRBV12-3 or TRBV12-4 and TRBJ2-5; 8 bases agree with TRBD1. The V and J ends lost 6 bases and 1 base, in that order; junction bases with no gene match: 7. The CDR3 has 15 residues. The CDR3 sequence is CASRVDRVSQETQYF. CDR3 nucleotide sequence: TGTGCCAGCAGGGTGGACAGGGTGAGCCAAGAGACCCAGTACTTC.

The rearrangement links TRBV11-2 to TRBJ2-7; weak D call: TRBD2 (5 bases). This CDR3 is 13 amino acids long. Germline lookup yields CDR1 SGHAT and CDR2 FQNNGV. V lost 6 bases and J 2 bases, leaving 11 bases between the germline ends. The CDR3: CASRRASTYEQYF. DNA for the CDR3: TGTGCCAGCAGGAGGGCTAGCACCTACGAGCAGTACTTC.

This clonotype was observed many times. The chain is built from TRBV6-1 and TRBJ1-2, with 7 positions matching TRBD1. This CDR3 is 16 amino acids long. Germline V gene data show CDR1 as MNHNS and CDR2 as SASEGT. The V and J ends lost 5 bases and 3 bases, in that order; junction bases with no gene match: 12. DNA for the CDR3: TGTGCCAGCAGTTCCTCGGGACAGTCTATGGACTATGGCTACACCTTC. This encodes CASSSSGQSMDYGYTF.

This clonotype has more than one count but fewer than ten. The rearrangement links TRBV5-8 to TRBJ2-3, with D perhaps matching TRBD1 (5 bases). The ends were cut back, 4 bases at V and 4 bases at J, with 13 bases in the middle. Germline V CDR1 and CDR2: SGHTS, YDEGEE. This CDR3 is 14 amino acids long. The CDR3 bases are TGTGCCAGCAGCGTGCAGGGTTGGGCAGATACGCAGTATTTT. Translation gives CASSVQGWADTQYF.

This clonotype was observed a few times. This sequence joins TRBV19 and TRBJ2-1, with TRBD2 identical over 9 bases. Trimming cost V 5 bases and J 4 bases; bases outside gene matches: 15. The CDR3 totals 18 residues. Germline CDR1 LNHDA, CDR2 SQIVND (reference sequence). CDR3 DNA sequence: TGTGCCAGTAGTCCTCCCGTTCTAGCGGGACAATTATACAATGAGCAGTTCTTC. Protein sequence: CASSPPVLAGQLYNEQFF.

This clonotype showed up just a few times. J is TRBJ2-7 and V is TRBV13; 8 bases align to TRBD1. With 3 bases clipped from V and 6 bases from J, the junction kept 4 bases outside the gene matches. The CDR3 totals 13 residues. Germline-derived CDR1 and CDR2 are PRHDT and FYEKMQ (reference sequence). CDR3: CASSLTGASEQYV. CDR3 DNA sequence: TGTGCCAGCAGCTTGACAGGGGCATCCGAGCAGTACGTC.

This clonotype was detected only a few times. The chain has TRBV6-2 or TRBV6-3 and TRBJ1-4; a weak D match, TRBD1 (5 bases). Between the trimmed V and J ends, which lost 7 bases and 5 bases, there was a span of 14 bases. The germline CDR1 and CDR2 sequences are MNHEY and SVGEGT. The CDR3 consists of 14 residues. The CDR3 loop is CASTPGLQNEKLFF. The CDR3 DNA follows: TGTGCCAGCACACCGGGACTCCAGAATGAAAAACTGTTTTTT.

This chain uses TRBV6-5 with TRBJ1-3; D is perhaps TRBD1 (6 bases). Trimming shortened V by 2 bases and J by 7 bases, and 15 bases separated the two germline ends. The CDR3 runs to 15 residues. CDR1 MNHEY and CDR2 SVGAGI come from the germline V gene. The DNA for the CDR3 is TGTGCCAGCAGTTACGGGGGCCCACGCTGGAACACCATATATTTT. Translating it yields CASSYGGPRWNTIYF.

This clonotype has a handful of counts. The rearrangement uses TRBV30 and TRBJ1-3, with D unresolved. The CDR3 extends over 12 amino acids. CDR1 is GTSNPN, CDR2 SVGIG, per germline (reference sequence). The V and J ends lost 4 bases and 11 bases respectively, with 15 bases between them. The CDR3 protein is CAWNPLANAIYF. CDR3 nucleotides: TGTGCCTGGAATCCGCTGGCGAACGCCATATATTTT.

J is TRBJ1-2 and V is TRBV6-1; D is possibly TRBD1 (5 bases). Per germline, CDR1 MNHNS and CDR2 SASEGT. The ends were cut back, 2 bases at V and 6 bases at J, with 16 bases in the middle. The CDR3 is 15 amino acids. DNA for the CDR3: TGTGCCAGCAGTGAATGGTTCGGGGGGGGTGATGGCTACACCTTC. Its protein is CASSEWFGGGDGYTF.

This clonotype turned up a few times. Here the CDR3 DNA reads TGCAGTGCTCCCCTAATATTGGCATCAGATACGCAGTATTTT. This sequence encodes CSAPLILASDTQYF. The chain combines TRBV20-1 with TRBJ2-3; D call uncertain. The CDR3 has 14 residues. V dropped 5 bases and J dropped 4 bases, with 16 bases sitting between them. CDR1 is DFQATT, CDR2 SNEGSKA, per germline (reference sequence).

This clonotype occurred a few times. The chain links TRBV7-3 to TRBJ2-1; tentative D call: TRBD2 (5 bases). This CDR3 is built from 13 residues. From germline, CDR1 is SGHTA and CDR2 FQGTGA. Trimming took 1 base from V and 8 from J, leaving 9 bases between them. CDR3 nucleotides: TGTGCCAGCAGCTTAAGCACTAGGGATGAGCAGTTCTTC. Translating gives CASSLSTRDEQFF.

This clonotype was seen repeatedly, ten times or more. This chain uses TRBV7-8 with TRBJ2-7, with D tentatively TRBD1 (6 bases). Per germline, CDR1 SGHVS and CDR2 FQNEAQ. The V end lost 5 bases, the J end lost 2 bases, and 10 bases lay between the germline ends. The CDR3 consists of 13 residues. The CDR3 nucleotides read TGTGCCAGCAGCGTGGACAGAACCTACGAGCAGTACGTC. Encoded protein: CASSVDRTYEQYV.

The genes are TRBV18 and TRBJ2-1, with 12 bases identical to TRBD2. The V gene end was trimmed by 3 bases and the J gene end by 4 bases; junction bases not matched to a gene: 10. CDR1 is KGHSH, CDR2 LQKENI, per germline. The CDR3 loop spans 18 amino acids. The CDR3, as DNA: TGTGCCAGCTCACCGGAACGACTAGCGGGAGATCTATACAATGAGCAGTTCTTC. Protein: CASSPERLAGDLYNEQFF.

The chain is built from TRBV5-6 and TRBJ2-7; perhaps TRBD2 as D (5 bases). V was trimmed by 0 bases and J by 2 bases, leaving 15 bases between them. Germline CDR1 is SGHDT and CDR2 is YYEEEE. The CDR3 contains 16 residues. The CDR3 sequence is CASSLEGISAAYEQYF. CDR3 in DNA: TGTGCCAGCAGCTTGGAGGGAATTAGCGCCGCCTACGAGCAGTACTTC.

The V gene is TRBV7-3, the J gene TRBJ2-1; 9 nucleotides agree with TRBD2. V was pared by 10 bases and J by 4 bases, with 11 bases of the junction left unmatched. CDR1 and CDR2 (germline): SGHTA, FQGTGA. The CDR3 loop spans 15 amino acids. DNA of the CDR3: TGTGCCACCTCACAGGCGGGAGGGGCTTACAATGAGCAGTTCTTC. Protein product: CATSQAGGAYNEQFF.

In its sample, this clonotype was seen many times. The chain carries TRBV2 and TRBJ1-1; no reliable D call. The V end lost 2 bases, the J end lost 0 bases, and 7 bases lay between the germline ends. CDR3 size: 14 residues. The germline CDR1 and CDR2 sequences are SNHLY and FYNNEI. The CDR3 protein is CASSEFSMNTEAFF. CDR3 DNA: TGTGCCAGCAGTGAATTCAGTATGAACACTGAAGCTTTCTTT.

The CDR3: CSGRGNTEAFF. CDR3 bases: TGCAGCGGCCGGGGGAACACTGAAGCTTTCTTT. The genes are TRBV29-1 and TRBJ1-1, with D unresolved. The V gene's germline CDR1 is SQVTM and CDR2 ANQGSEA. CDR3 size: 11 residues. V lost 7 bases to trimming and J lost 1 base, with 7 bases between them.

The rearrangement uses TRBV6-1 and TRBJ1-6; 7 bases are a match to TRBD1. V lost 8 bases to trimming and J lost 7 bases; unmatched junction nucleotides: 11. This CDR3 has 15 amino acids. The germline gives CDR1 MNHNS, CDR2 SASEGT. CDR3: CASHGTGTVNSPLHF. CDR3 coding DNA: TGTGCCAGCCATGGGACCGGGACAGTGAATTCACCCCTCCACTTT.